The 8 T cell receptor beta chains in this list originate from one sample, sequenced in a study of cytomegalovirus exposure and HLA in healthy donors. The PCR was carried out with 60 Vbeta primers and 13 Jbeta primers. Only in-frame clones appear in the TCRdb table, and some are missing; sequencing was by immunoSEQ multiplex PCR. There are about 130,000 clones in the sample; 65% to 90% occur only once, and approximately 3% lies in the top ten. Sequences were obtained from PBMCs. The receptor source for this set is a woman aged 18-35 years in good health and CMV-seropositive.

V and J are TRBV6-1 and TRBJ1-5; D is unresolved. The V gene's germline CDR1 is MNHNS and CDR2 SASEGT. Trimming took 4 bases from V and 3 from J, leaving 13 bases between them. This CDR3 contains 15 residues. In nucleotides, the CDR3 is TGTGCCAGCAGTGTTGGGCAGGTCGACAATCAGCCCCAGCATTTT. Encoded protein: CASSVGQVDNQPQHF.

The chain is built from TRBV25-1 and TRBJ1-5, with D maybe TRBD1 (5 bases). The germline V and J ends were trimmed by 5 bases and 8 bases, with 22 bases remaining between them. This CDR3 comprises 16 residues. CDR1 and CDR2 from the germline V gene are MGHDK and SYGVNS. The CDR3 region is CASSSNGRGQSEPQHF. The CDR3, as DNA: TGTGCCAGCAGTTCCAATGGAAGGGGTCAGTCGGAGCCCCAGCATTTT.

The chain combines TRBV2 with TRBJ2-1; 10 bases line up with TRBD2. Germline values: CDR1 SNHLY, CDR2 FYNNEI. V lost 1 base, J lost 8 bases, and 11 bases stayed unmatched. The CDR3 sequence is 17 residues long. CDR3: CASSEGGSPSGGYEQFF. The CDR3 nucleotides read TGTGCCAGCAGTGAAGGGGGCAGCCCTAGCGGGGGCTATGAGCAGTTCTTC.

The rearrangement links TRBV6-1 to TRBJ1-1; no clear D gene. V was cut by 1 base and J by 5 bases, with 23 bases left in between. The CDR3 has 18 residues. From germline, CDR1 is MNHNS and CDR2 SASEGT. CDR3 in DNA: TGTGCCAGCAGTGAAGTATGGATAGGTAGCATACCGGGTACTGAAGCTTTCTTT. Protein: CASSEVWIGSIPGTEAFF.

V usage is TRBV28 and J usage is TRBJ2-7; 7 nucleotides agree with TRBD2. Losses at the gene ends were 5 bases for V and 2 bases for J; bases not matched to a gene: 6. Germline V lookup: CDR1 MDHEN, CDR2 SYDVKM. The CDR3 extends over 14 amino acids. CDR3 sequence reads: CASSHGGVAYEQYF. CDR3 DNA: TGTGCCAGCAGTCATGGGGGGGTGGCCTACGAGCAGTACTTC.

A single count supports this clone. The chain combines TRBV28 with TRBJ2-4, with D perhaps matching TRBD1 (6 bases). CDR1 MDHEN and CDR2 SYDVKM come from the germline V gene. V lost 7 bases and J 0 bases, leaving 10 bases between the germline ends. CDR3 size: 14 residues. The chain's CDR3 is CASKGDVAKNIQYF. The DNA for the CDR3 is TGTGCCAGCAAGGGGGATGTAGCCAAAAACATTCAGTACTTC.

This rearrangement joins TRBV13 to TRBJ2-5; TRBD2 agrees at 8 bases. The germline V gene encodes CDR1 PRHDT and CDR2 FYEKMQ (reference sequence). J was trimmed by 1 base and V by 5 bases; bases with no gene match: 3. The CDR3 extends over 14 amino acids. CDR3 bases: TGTGCCAGCAGCGAGCGGGGGCCCCAAGAGACCCAGTACTTC. It yields the protein CASSERGPQETQYF.

DNA of the CDR3: TGTGCCAGCAGTGAACGCCAGGGGAATGAAAAACTGTTTTTT. This encodes CASSERQGNEKLFF. The chain carries TRBV25-1 and TRBJ1-4, with a weak D call TRBD1 (6 bases). Germline lookup yields CDR1 MGHDK and CDR2 SYGVNS. Trimming took 2 bases from V and 5 from J, leaving 9 bases between them. The length of the CDR3 is 14 residues. Supplemented by reference TRBV25-1 and TRBJ1-4, the full variable domain reads EADIYQTPRYLVIGTGKKITLECSQTMGHDKMYWYQQDPGMELHLIHYSYGVNSTEKGDLSSESTVSRIRTEHFPLTLESARPSHTSQYLCASSERQGNEKLFFGSGTQLSVL.